The T cell receptor (beta chain) under discussion was sequenced for a study of blood T cell repertoires in COVID-19. Study-level information: Acute-phase and convalescent COVID-19 samples originated in the United States, Italy and Spain. Sample material is recorded as cDNA or gDNA derived from T cells, B-cell-depleted T cells, or PBMCs.

In the original processing: Using reference gene primer amplification, nucleated cell counts were estimated. Assay used: immunoSEQ multiplex PCR; TCRdb lists only in-frame clones, some missing. V and J calls and clone size follow that table, whereas D and trimming were derived from the DNA. The sample lists about 190,000 clones; approximately 84% were seen once. The V end lost 0 bases, the J end lost 2 bases, and 8 bases lay between the germline ends. CDR1 and CDR2 from the germline V gene are WSHSY and SAAADI. This CDR3 has 14 residues. This receptor was obtained from a woman in her sixties or seventies with active or convalescent COVID-19. This chain links TRBV10-2 with TRBJ2-7; no clear D. The specimen sequenced was peripheral blood. CDR3 region: CASSESHSAYEQYF. The CDR3 DNA sequence: TGCGCCAGCAGTGAGTCCCACAGTGCCTACGAGCAGTACTTC.